This T cell receptor beta chain was observed in a study of shared T cell receptors in the human thymus. CDR1 is SGHTA, CDR2 FQGNSA, per germline. V was cut by 2 bases and J by 2 bases, with 16 bases left in between. CDR3 length: 16 residues. The method was immunoSEQ multiplex PCR; TCRdb's version includes in-frame clones alone and lacks a portion of them. The sample lists more than 550,000 clones, 87% occurring once. In addition, the sample was reused for a study of human thymus T cells.

Sample: thymocytes. The source of this sequence is a boy under two years old with a congenital heart defect. V usage is TRBV7-2 and J usage is TRBJ2-7, with a tentative D call TRBD2 (5 bases). The CDR3, as DNA: TGTGCCAGCAGCTTAAACCCACGGGGTCCTACCTACGAGCAGTACTTC. Encoded protein: CASSLNPRGPTYEQYF.